These 13 T cell receptor beta chains were sequenced from one sample in a study of CD8 T cells in ankylosing spondylitis. TCRdb analysed the 5' RACE reads with MiXCR anew, one entry per CDR3 protein. The table lists 450,000 or so distinct CDR3 sequences, roughly 27% of them singletons. General study findings and limits: Seemingly distinctive of ankylosing spondylitis blood was a TCR beta motif formed by eight highly homologous variants.

Their cognate antigens are unknown. The source material was blood, either unsorted or a sorted T cell fraction (not recorded which). Receptors originate from a male donor with ankylosing spondylitis.

The rearrangement joins TRBV11-2 to TRBJ2-7, with D perhaps matching TRBD2 (5 bases). The germline gives CDR1 SGHAT, CDR2 FQNNGV. The CDR3 consists of 14 residues. V lost 3 bases to trimming and J lost 1 base, with 10 bases between them. The CDR3 DNA follows: TGTGCCAGCAGCTTGGACTTTGTATCCTACGAGCAGTACTTC. Translating gives CASSLDFVSYEQYF.

The chain uses TRBV7-6 and TRBJ2-5; D is uncertain. The CDR3 is 14 amino acids. Germline-derived CDR1 and CDR2 are SGHVS and FNYEAQ. Trimming pared 0 bases from V and 5 bases from J, leaving 10 bases between. The CDR3 protein is CASSLAGVWETQYF. In DNA, the CDR3 is TGTGCCAGCAGCTTAGCTGGAGTTTGGGAGACCCAGTACTTC.

This clonotype was observed a few times. The chain links TRBV7-2 to TRBJ2-2, with TRBD1 as a possible D gene (6 bases). V lost 5 bases, J lost 4 bases, and 11 bases lay in between. The CDR3 spans 14 residues. Looked up from germline, CDR1 is SGHTA and CDR2 is FQGNSA. CDR3 DNA: TGTGCCAGCAGCCCAGGACAGCTCACCGGGGAGCTGTTTTTT. It is translated as CASSPGQLTGELFF.

The chain has TRBV10-3 and TRBJ2-5; D perhaps matches TRBD2 (5 bases). V lost 6 bases and J 5 bases, leaving 13 bases between the germline ends. Germline V CDR1 and CDR2: ENHRY, SYGVKD. The CDR3 has 13 residues. The CDR3 sequence: CAISWTDSETQYF. CDR3 coding DNA: TGTGCCATCAGCTGGACTGATTCGGAGACCCAGTACTTC.

This clonotype turned up a few times. The chain is built from TRBV12-3 or TRBV12-4 and TRBJ1-1; 8 nucleotides align to TRBD1. V lost 5 bases to trimming and J lost 9 bases; unmatched junction nucleotides: 5. CDR3 size: 12 residues. This chain's CDR3 is CASSPGQVKAFF. The CDR3 nucleotides read TGTGCCAGCAGTCCGGGACAGGTAAAAGCTTTCTTT.

The genes are TRBV10-3 and TRBJ2-2, with 9 bases matching TRBD2. J gave up 0 bases and V 5 bases, and 4 bases lay outside the gene matches. The CDR3 has 16 amino acids. Germline V gene data show CDR1 as ENHRY and CDR2 as SYGVKD. Here the CDR3 reads CAISKPSGTNTGELFF. For the CDR3, the DNA is TGTGCCATCAGTAAGCCTAGCGGGACGAACACCGGGGAGCTGTTTTTT.

This clonotype was seen only a few times. V usage is TRBV5-6 and J usage is TRBJ1-4; no clear D gene. The CDR3 has 13 residues. Germline loops: CDR1 SGHDT, CDR2 YYEEEE. Trimming took off 4 bases at V and 9 bases at J, with 13 bases between the two ends. DNA for the CDR3: TGTGCCAGCAGCCTCAAACAGAGGCAAAAACTGTTTTTT. This encodes CASSLKQRQKLFF.

The chain joins TRBV7-9 to TRBJ2-4, with 9 nucleotides matching TRBD1. Germline assignment: CDR1 SEHNR and CDR2 FQNEAQ (reference sequence). Trimming removed 0 bases from V and 8 bases from J; junction bases left unmatched: 2. The CDR3 covers 14 residues. The CDR3 DNA sequence: TGTGCCAGCAGCTTAGCTAGACAGGGGGACATTCAGTACTTC. Encoded protein: CASSLARQGDIQYF.

The chain links TRBV7-2 to TRBJ2-1, with a possible D match to TRBD1 (7 bases). In germline, CDR1 is SGHTA, CDR2 FQGNSA. This CDR3 is built from 19 residues. V lost 0 bases and J 1 base, leaving 19 bases between the germline ends. The CDR3 sequence: CASSLAGGWRGQSYNEQFF. In DNA form, the CDR3 reads TGTGCCAGCAGCTTAGCAGGGGGATGGAGGGGGCAATCCTACAATGAGCAGTTCTTC.

V is TRBV20-1 and J is TRBJ2-3; TRBD2 agrees at 13 bases. CDR3 length: 15 residues. The V segment lost 5 bases and the J segment 4 bases; nucleotides outside the gene matches: 6. Germline V gene data show CDR1 as DFQATT and CDR2 as SNEGSKA (reference sequence). The CDR3 here is CSAGGLAGYADTQYF. CDR3 bases: TGCAGTGCTGGGGGACTAGCGGGATACGCAGATACGCAGTATTTT.

This rearrangement joins TRBV6-1 to TRBJ2-1; D is perhaps TRBD2 (5 bases). The V and J ends lost 1 base and 8 bases respectively, with 18 bases between them. Germline CDR1 and CDR2: MNHNS and SASEGT. The CDR3 sequence is 16 residues long. CDR3 in DNA: TGTGCCAGCAGTGAAGGGATAGGTACGGGGTCAGATGAGCAGTTCTTC. As protein: CASSEGIGTGSDEQFF.

The V call is TRBV7-2, the J call TRBJ2-2; possibly TRBD2 for D (6 bases). CDR1 and CDR2 from the germline V gene are SGHTA and FQGNSA. This CDR3 spans 14 amino acids. The ends were cut back, 5 bases at V and 6 bases at J, with 13 bases in the middle. The CDR3 DNA reads as TGTGCCAGCAGCCTCTCGGCGGGGTCCGGGGAGCTGTTTTTT. Its translation: CASSLSAGSGELFF.

This clonotype was picked up a small number of times. This chain connects TRBV7-8 to TRBJ2-5; 11 bases are a match to TRBD1. Trimming removed 4 bases from V and 5 bases from J; junction bases left unmatched: 9. CDR1 and CDR2 (germline): SGHVS, FQNEAQ. The CDR3 length is 16 residues. CDR3 sequence reads: CASSSRDRGTAETQYF. CDR3 DNA: TGTGCCAGCAGCTCAAGGGACAGGGGGACGGCGGAGACCCAGTACTTC.